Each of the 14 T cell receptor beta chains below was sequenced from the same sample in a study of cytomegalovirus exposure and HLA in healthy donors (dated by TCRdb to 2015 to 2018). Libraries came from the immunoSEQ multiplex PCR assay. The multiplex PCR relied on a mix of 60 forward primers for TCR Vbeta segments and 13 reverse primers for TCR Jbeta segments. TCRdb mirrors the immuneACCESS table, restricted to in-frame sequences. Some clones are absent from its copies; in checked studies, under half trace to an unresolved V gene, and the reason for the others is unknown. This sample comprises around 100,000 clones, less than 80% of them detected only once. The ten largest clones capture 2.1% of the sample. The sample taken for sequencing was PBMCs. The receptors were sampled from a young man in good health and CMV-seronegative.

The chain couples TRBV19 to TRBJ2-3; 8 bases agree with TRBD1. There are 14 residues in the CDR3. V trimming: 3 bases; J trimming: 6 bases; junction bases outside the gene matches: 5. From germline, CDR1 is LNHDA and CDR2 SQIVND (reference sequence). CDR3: CASSIDRGADTQYF. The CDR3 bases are TGTGCCAGTAGTATCGACAGGGGAGCGGATACGCAGTATTTT.

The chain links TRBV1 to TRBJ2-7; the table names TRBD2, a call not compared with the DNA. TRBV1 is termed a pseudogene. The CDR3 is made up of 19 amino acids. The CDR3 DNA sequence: TGCACCAGCAGCCAAGTTCTATCGGAGTCGCATCTACACTGCTACGAGCAGTACTTC. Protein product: CTSSQVLSESHLHCYEQYF.

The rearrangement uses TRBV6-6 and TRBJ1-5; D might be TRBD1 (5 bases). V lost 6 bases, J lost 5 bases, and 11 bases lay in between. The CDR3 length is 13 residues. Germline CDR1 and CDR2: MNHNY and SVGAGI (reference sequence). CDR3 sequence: CASSKQVDQPQHF. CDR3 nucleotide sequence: TGTGCCAGCAGCAAACAGGTAGATCAGCCCCAGCATTTT.

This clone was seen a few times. CDR3 region: CASSLGAATGYEQYF. The CDR3 region has the DNA TGTGCCAGCAGCTTAGGGGCGGCTACGGGGTACGAGCAGTACTTC. This chain joins TRBV7-6 and TRBJ2-7, with D possibly matching TRBD2 (5 bases). The CDR3 runs to 15 residues. Germline V CDR1 and CDR2: SGHVS, FNYEAQ. With 1 base removed from V and 4 bases from J, the gap between germline ends came to 14 bases.

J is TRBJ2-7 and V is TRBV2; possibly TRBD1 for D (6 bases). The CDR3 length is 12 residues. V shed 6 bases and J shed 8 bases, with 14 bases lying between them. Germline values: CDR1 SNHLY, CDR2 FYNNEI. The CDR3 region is CASSYRDYKQYF. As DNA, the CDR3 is TGTGCCAGCAGCTACAGGGATTACAAGCAGTACTTC.

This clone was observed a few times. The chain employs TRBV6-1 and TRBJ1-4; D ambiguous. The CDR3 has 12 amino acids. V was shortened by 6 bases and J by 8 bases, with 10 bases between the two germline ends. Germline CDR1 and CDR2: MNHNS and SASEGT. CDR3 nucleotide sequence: TGTGCCAGCAGGGGAGTGGGGGAAAAACTGTTTTTT. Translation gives CASRGVGEKLFF.

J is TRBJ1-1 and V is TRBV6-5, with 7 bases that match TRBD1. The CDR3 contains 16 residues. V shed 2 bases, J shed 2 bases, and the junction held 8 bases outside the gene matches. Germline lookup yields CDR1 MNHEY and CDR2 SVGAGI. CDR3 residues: CASSYDRESINTEAFF. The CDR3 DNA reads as TGTGCCAGCAGTTACGACAGGGAATCTATTAACACTGAAGCTTTCTTT.

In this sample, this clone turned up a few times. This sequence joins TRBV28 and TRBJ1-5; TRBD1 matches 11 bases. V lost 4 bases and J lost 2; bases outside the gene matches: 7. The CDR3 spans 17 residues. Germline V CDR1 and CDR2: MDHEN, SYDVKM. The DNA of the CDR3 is TGTGCCAGCAGTTCGGACAGGGGGCGCTTGGGCAATCAGCCCCAGCATTTT. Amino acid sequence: CASSSDRGRLGNQPQHF.

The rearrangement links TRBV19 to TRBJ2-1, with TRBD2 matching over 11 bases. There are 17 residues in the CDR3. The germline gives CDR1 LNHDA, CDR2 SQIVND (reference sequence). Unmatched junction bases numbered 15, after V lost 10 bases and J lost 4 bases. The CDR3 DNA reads TGTGCCACTAATCCGGGACTAGCGGCAAGTCCTTACAATGAGCAGTTCTTC. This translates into CATNPGLAASPYNEQFF.

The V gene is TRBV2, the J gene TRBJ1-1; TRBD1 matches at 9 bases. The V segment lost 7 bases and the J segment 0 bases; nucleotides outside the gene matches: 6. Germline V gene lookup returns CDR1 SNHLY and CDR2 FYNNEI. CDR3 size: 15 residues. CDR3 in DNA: TGTGCCAGCAACCTGGGACAGGGAGTGAACACTGAAGCTTTCTTT. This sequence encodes CASNLGQGVNTEAFF. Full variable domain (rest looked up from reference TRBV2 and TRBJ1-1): EPEVTQTPSHQVTQMGQEVILRCVPISNHLYFYWYRQILGQKVEFLVSFYNNEISEKSEIFDDQFSVERPDGSNFTLKIRSTKLEDSAMYFCASNLGQGVNTEAFFGQGTRLTVV.

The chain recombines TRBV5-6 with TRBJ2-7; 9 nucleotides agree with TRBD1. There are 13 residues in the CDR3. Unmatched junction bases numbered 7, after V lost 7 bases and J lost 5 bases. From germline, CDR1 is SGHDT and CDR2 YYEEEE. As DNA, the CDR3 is TGTGCCAGCGCCCGGGACAGGGAAGACGAGCAGTACTTC. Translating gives CASARDREDEQYF.

CDR3 protein: CAGRTGILSTDTQYF. The CDR3 nucleotides read TGTGCCGGTCGGACAGGTATCCTTAGCACAGATACGCAGTATTTT. The J gene is TRBJ2-3, the V gene TRBV6-1; TRBD1 matches at 7 bases. Germline assignment: CDR1 MNHNS and CDR2 SASEGT. V was pared by 11 bases and J by 0 bases, with 11 bases of the junction left unmatched. CDR3 size: 15 residues.

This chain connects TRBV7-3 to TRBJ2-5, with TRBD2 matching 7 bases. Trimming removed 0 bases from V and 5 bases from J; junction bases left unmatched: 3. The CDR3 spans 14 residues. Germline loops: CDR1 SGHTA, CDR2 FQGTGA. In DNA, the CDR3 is TGTGCCAGCAGCTTAACGGGGGGGAGGGAGACCCAGTACTTC. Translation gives CASSLTGGRETQYF.

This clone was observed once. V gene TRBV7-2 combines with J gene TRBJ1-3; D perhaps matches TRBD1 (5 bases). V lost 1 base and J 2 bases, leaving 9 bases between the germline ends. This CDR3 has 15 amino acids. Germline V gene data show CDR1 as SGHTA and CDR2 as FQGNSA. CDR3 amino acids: CASSLVGGAGNTIYF. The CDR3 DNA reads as TGTGCCAGCAGCTTAGTTGGGGGGGCTGGAAACACCATATATTTT.